This T cell receptor (beta chain) was documented in a study of shared T cell receptors in the human thymus. Between the trimmed V and J ends, which lost 4 bases and 10 bases, there was a span of 14 bases. The germline gives CDR1 SGHAT, CDR2 FQNNGV. CDR3 length: 14 amino acids. Sequenced by immunoSEQ multiplex PCR; TCRdb stores in-frame clones only, minus some. The table lists hundreds of thousands of clones, 70% to 90% of them singletons. These data also featured in a second study, about human thymus T cells. That study adds: Among the donors, all were healthy Finnish infants having corrective surgery for congenital heart defects. Thymic material originated from resections removed in the course of corrective heart surgery. What appeared biased in thymic and blood repertoires was the usage of V and J genes. Related reports documented highly overlapping thymic repertoires among unrelated individuals.

This sequence was found in a girl less than two years old with a congenital heart defect. V is TRBV11-2 and J is TRBJ1-6; D gene unclear. Sequenced sample: thymocytes. DNA for the CDR3: TGTGCCAGCAGCTCTGTCGGGGAGTGGTCACCCCTCCACTTT. Amino acids: CASSSVGEWSPLHF.